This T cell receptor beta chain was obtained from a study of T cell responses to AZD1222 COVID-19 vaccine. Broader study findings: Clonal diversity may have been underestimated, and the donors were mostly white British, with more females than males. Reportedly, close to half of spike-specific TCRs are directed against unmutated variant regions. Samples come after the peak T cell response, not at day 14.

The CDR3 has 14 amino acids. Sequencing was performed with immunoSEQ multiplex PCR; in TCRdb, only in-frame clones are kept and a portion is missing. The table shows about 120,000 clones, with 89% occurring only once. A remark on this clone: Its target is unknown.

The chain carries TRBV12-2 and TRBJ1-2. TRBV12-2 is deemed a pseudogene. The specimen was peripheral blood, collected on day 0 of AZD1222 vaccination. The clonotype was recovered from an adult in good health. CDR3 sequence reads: CASRSPDHYYGYTF. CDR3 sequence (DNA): TGTGCAAGTCGCTCCCCCGATCACTACTATGGCTACACCTTC.